This entry describes one T cell receptor (beta chain). What it binds is unknown. CDR3 length: 11 residues. Germline-derived CDR1 and CDR2 are SGHTS and YDEGEE. V lost 7 bases and J 10 bases, leaving 12 bases between the germline ends. The data belong to a study of T cells in localized non-small cell lung cancer. Study-wide points: Sequence data derive from only one tumor region, so heterogeneity remains possible. Maximal T cell clonality occurred in uninvolved adjacent lung, with tumor ranking below it. Longer overall survival was associated with a higher density of T cells in the blood.

Some clones are missing from TCRdb's copy, which holds only in-frame ones; the method was immunoSEQ multiplex PCR. The sample consists of more than 35,000 clones, approximately 94% of them appearing once. The material was peripheral blood, obtained before any cancer treatment. The receptor's source is a female donor of 60 years or more with stage I lung adenocarcinoma. This rearrangement joins TRBV5-8 to TRBJ2-1; possible D gene TRBD1, 5 bases. CDR3 sequence: CASRTGQEQFF. The CDR3 DNA is TGTGCCAGCCGCACAGGTCAAGAGCAGTTCTTC.